This is a list of T cell receptor beta chains from one sample in a study of siplizumab effects on memory and regulatory T cells. These TCRs' antigens remain unknown. TCRdb's copy holds only in-frame clones and misses some; the assay was immunoSEQ multiplex PCR. The top ten clones hold 35% to 45% of a sample with 12,000 or so clones, approximately 50% of them seen once. The material sequenced was CFSE-low (dividing) CD8+ T cells sorted from an allogeneic mixed lymphocyte reaction. Receptor source: a human donor in good health; the cells came from an allogeneic mixed lymphocyte reaction. Some clones in this sample may be carry-over from other donors' samples. Both conserved end residues are part of each CDR3. D genes are given only for firm matches. Where a row states a size, it is once, few, many or the class of an expanded clone; other rows omit it.

abundance	d_gene	v_gene	j_gene	CDR3nt	CDR3aa
medium-sized	.	TRBV4-1	TRBJ1-1	TGCGCCAGCAGCCAAGTTACAGTTGAGAACACTGAAGCTTTCTTT	CASSQVTVENTEAFF
medium-sized	.	TRBV27	TRBJ1-5	TGTGCCTCCGGAAGGGGGATAAGGCAGCCCCAGCATTTT	CASGRGIRQPQHF
few	TRBD1	TRBV6-6	TRBJ1-1	TGTGCCAGCAAGCTGGGACAGGCGGTCACTGAAGCTTTCTTT	CASKLGQAVTEAFF
.	.	TRBV7-6	TRBJ2-7	TGTGCCAGCAGCTGGGGACAAGAATACGAGCAGTACTTC	CASSWGQEYEQYF
.	.	TRBV6-6	TRBJ1-2	TGTGCCAGCAGTCCAGACCAATTTTATGGCTACACCTTC	CASSPDQFYGYTF
.	TRBD1	TRBV5-8	TRBJ2-1	TGTGCCAGCAGCTTGGATCTGGGACAGGGCGATGAGCAGTTCTTC	CASSLDLGQGDEQFF
.	.	TRBV21-1	TRBJ2-7	TGTGCCAGCAGCAAAGGCGCCGGAGACTACGAGCAGTACTTC	CASSKGAGDYEQYF
.	.	TRBV5-5	TRBJ2-1	TGTGCCAGCAGCTTCGGGTCCGGCCCCTACAATGAGCAGTTCTTC	CASSFGSGPYNEQFF
few	.	TRBV29-1	TRBJ2-3	TGCAGCGCCGCCGAGACAGGACAAAGCACAGATACGCAGTATTTT	CSAAETGQSTDTQYF
.	TRBD1	TRBV27	TRBJ2-3	TGTGCCAGCAGTTTACAGTTTCCGGGACAGGGACCTTATAGCACAGATACGCAGTATTTT	CASSLQFPGQGPYSTDTQYF
.	.	TRBV4-1	TRBJ2-7	TGCGCCAGCAGCCAAGGCCAGGGCTACTACGAGCAGTACTTC	CASSQGQGYYEQYF
.	.	TRBV6-1	TRBJ1-1	TGTGCCAGCACCACGGACAGTGCGAACACTGAAGCTTTCTTT	CASTTDSANTEAFF
few	.	TRBV7-9	TRBJ1-1	TGTGCCAGCAGCGTGTCTTGGACTGAAGCTTTCTTT	CASSVSWTEAFF
medium-sized	TRBD2	TRBV4-1	TRBJ2-7	TGCGCCAGCAGCCAAACCTCAACTAGCGGGCAATACTACGAGCAGTACTTC	CASSQTSTSGQYYEQYF
.	.	TRBV6-6	TRBJ2-7	TGTGCCAGCATCGGGGCGCTGAACGAGCAGTACTTC	CASIGALNEQYF
.	.	TRBV6-5	TRBJ2-5	TGTGCCAGCAGTTACTCGGCCGGCTCATGGACCCAGTACTTC	CASSYSAGSWTQYF
few	.	TRBV6-6	TRBJ2-3	TGTGCCAGCAGTTACTTTACCGCGGATACGCAGTATTTT	CASSYFTADTQYF
.	.	TRBV27	TRBJ2-7	TGTGCCAGCAGTTTAAGTAGGGGCTACGAGCAGTACTTC	CASSLSRGYEQYF
.	TRBD1	TRBV2	TRBJ1-1	TGTGCCAGCAGTGAAGGGGACAGGGCCCCAGGTGAGGCTTTCTTT	CASSEGDRAPGEAFF
once	.	TRBV7-8	TRBJ2-7	TGTGCCAGCAGCTTAGCTCTATCCCGATTAGAAGCCGAGCAGTACTTC	CASSLALSRLEAEQYF
medium-sized	.	TRBV27	TRBJ1-2	TGTGCCAGCAGTTTGGGACCGAACTATGGCTACACCTTC	CASSLGPNYGYTF
medium-sized	.	TRBV27	TRBJ1-1	TGTGCCAGCAGTAAATTAGGGCCGAACACTGAAGCTTTCTTT	CASSKLGPNTEAFF
.	.	TRBV7-9	TRBJ2-7	TGTGCCAGCAGCTATATCACAGGTACCTACGAGCAGTACTTC	CASSYITGTYEQYF
many	.	TRBV30	TRBJ2-2	TGTGCCTGGAGTCCACTGACCGGGGAGCTGTTTTTT	CAWSPLTGELFF
.	.	TRBV11-1	TRBJ2-3	TGTGCCAGCAGCCCCCACGCTAGGATAGATACGCAGTATTTT	CASSPHARIDTQYF
.	TRBD2	TRBV27	TRBJ2-1	TGTGCCAGCAGTCCCGGGACTAGCGCTTACAATGAGCAGTTCTTC	CASSPGTSAYNEQFF
medium-sized	TRBD1	TRBV27	TRBJ1-2	TGTGCCAGCAGTTTATTAGGTCAGGGGGCGACCAGTGGCTACACCTTC	CASSLLGQGATSGYTF
.	.	TRBV15	TRBJ2-7	TGTGCCACCAGCAGAGATGGCGGGACAAACTCCTACGAGCAGTACTTC	CATSRDGGTNSYEQYF
medium-sized	.	TRBV10-2	TRBJ1-1	TGCGCCAGCGGGGGGGGAAAAGCTTTCTTT	CASGGGKAFF
.	.	TRBV7-2	TRBJ2-7	TGTGCCAGCAGCTTAGTCCAGGGACCCTATTCCTACGAGCAGTACTTC	CASSLVQGPYSYEQYF
.	.	TRBV19	TRBJ1-1	TGTGCCAGTAGTATTTTGGGGGCGGGCACTGAAGCTTTCTTT	CASSILGAGTEAFF
few	.	TRBV27	TRBJ1-1	TGTGCCAGCAGTTCTGGCTATAGGGAAGCTTTCTTT	CASSSGYREAFF
.	.	TRBV5-1	TRBJ1-1	TGCGCCAGCAGCTTAGCGGGGACGAGCACTGAAGCTTTCTTT	CASSLAGTSTEAFF
.	.	TRBV7-6	TRBJ1-2	TGTGCCAGCAGCTTAGGACACCCTAACTATGGCTACACCTTC	CASSLGHPNYGYTF
many	.	TRBV29-1	TRBJ2-7	TGCAGCGTTAGGTCAGGAAACTCCTACGAGCAGTACTTC	CSVRSGNSYEQYF
few	.	TRBV7-9	TRBJ2-2	TGTGCCAGCAGCTTTAAAGTAGAAAACACCGGGGAGCTGTTTTTT	CASSFKVENTGELFF
.	.	TRBV25-1	TRBJ1-2	TGTGCCAGCAGTTTGGGACCGAACTATGGCTACACCTTC	CASSLGPNYGYTF
.	TRBD1	TRBV4-1	TRBJ1-1	TGCGCCGGCAGCCACGGGGGGGACAGGGAAGCTTTCTTT	CAGSHGGDREAFF
.	.	TRBV30	TRBJ2-1	TGTGCCTGGAGTGTAATTGTGCGCCCGAATAATGAGCAGTTCTTC	CAWSVIVRPNNEQFF
medium-sized	.	TRBV7-9	TRBJ1-4	TGTGCCAGCAGCTTAGCGCGGGCCGAAAAACTGTTTTTT	CASSLARAEKLFF
once	TRBD2	TRBV14	TRBJ2-7	TGTGCCAGCAGCCGCGCGGGAGAATACGAGCAGTACTTC	CASSRAGEYEQYF
few	.	TRBV6-6	TRBJ1-2	TGTGCCAGCACCTACGTGGGTCCTAACTATGGCTACACCTTC	CASTYVGPNYGYTF
.	TRBD2	TRBV27	TRBJ2-7	TGTGCCAGCGCCCTTCTAGCGGGAGGGCCCTCGTATGAGCAGTACTTC	CASALLAGGPSYEQYF
.	TRBD2	TRBV7-2	TRBJ2-1	TGTGCCAGCAGCCACTGGACTAGCGGGTCCTACAATGAGCAGTTCTTC	CASSHWTSGSYNEQFF
.	TRBD1	TRBV4-1	TRBJ2-7	TGCGCCAGCAGCTCCCGGGACAGGGATTCCTACGAGCAGTACTTC	CASSSRDRDSYEQYF
few	.	TRBV28	TRBJ1-5	TGTGCCAGCACCCTCGACCTTACTGGGGGTCAGCCCCAGCATTTT	CASTLDLTGGQPQHF
few	.	TRBV19	TRBJ2-7	TGTGCCAGTAGTGCAGGGGTAATTTACGAGCAGTACTTC	CASSAGVIYEQYF
.	.	TRBV6-6	TRBJ1-2	TGTGCCAGCAGTTACGTTGACGGGATTGCGGATGGCTACACCTTC	CASSYVDGIADGYTF
.	.	TRBV7-9	TRBJ2-5	TGTGCCAGCAGCTTAGTGTCCCCACAGGGAGAGACCCAGTACTTC	CASSLVSPQGETQYF
.	.	TRBV6-5	TRBJ1-2	TGTGCCAGCAGTTACTCGAACAGCTATGGCTACACCTTC	CASSYSNSYGYTF
.	.	TRBV5-6	TRBJ2-3	TGTGCCAGCAGCTTCGCAGATACGCAGTATTTT	CASSFADTQYF
.	.	TRBV9	TRBJ2-3	TGTGCCAGCAGCGTAGCGACGACAAGCACAGATACGCAGTATTTT	CASSVATTSTDTQYF
.	.	TRBV7-3	TRBJ2-7	TGTGCCAGCAGCTTCACCCCCCTCGACGAGCAGTACTTC	CASSFTPLDEQYF
few	.	TRBV7-6	TRBJ2-7	TGTGCCAGCAGCTTAGGGGGTGGGGCGGCCGAGCAGTACTTC	CASSLGGGAAEQYF
few	.	TRBV15	TRBJ2-2	TGTGCCACCAGTACTAAGACCACCGGGGAGCTGTTTTTT	CATSTKTTGELFF
.	.	TRBV28	TRBJ1-4	TGTGCCAGCAGTTTAAGCAGGGGAGAAGAAAAACTGTTTTTT	CASSLSRGEEKLFF